This T cell receptor beta chain was found in a study of blood T cell repertoires in COVID-19. Turning to the study itself: The United States, Italy and Spain provided the acute and convalescent COVID-19 samples.

Germline CDR1 LGHDT, CDR2 YNNKEL (reference sequence). The CDR3 covers 15 residues. V was cut by 1 base and J by 7 bases, with 13 bases left in between. Clones were read by immunoSEQ multiplex PCR, and TCRdb kept only the in-frame ones, dropping some. This sample yields approximately 460,000 clones, of which 89% are seen a single time; around 0.95% belongs to the top ten. Sequencing was performed on peripheral blood. The sequence derives from a man between 18 and 29 years old with COVID-19, enrolled during active disease. The V and J genes are TRBV3-1 (or the pseudogene TRBV3-2) and TRBJ1-4; D unresolved. The CDR3 nucleotides are TGTGCCAGCAGCCAAGGCAGCAGGTTCGGTGAAAAACTGTTTTTT. Residues: CASSQGSRFGEKLFF.